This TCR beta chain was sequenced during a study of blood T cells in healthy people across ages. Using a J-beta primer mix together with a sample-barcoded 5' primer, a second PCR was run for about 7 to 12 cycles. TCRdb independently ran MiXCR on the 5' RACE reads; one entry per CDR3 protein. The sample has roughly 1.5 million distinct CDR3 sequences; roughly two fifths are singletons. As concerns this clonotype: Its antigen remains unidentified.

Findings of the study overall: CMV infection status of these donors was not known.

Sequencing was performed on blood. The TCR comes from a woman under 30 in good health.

The CDR3: CASSGLAGEMYEQYF. The CDR3 DNA follows: TGTGCCAGCAGTGGACTAGCGGGAGAGATGTACGAGCAGTACTTC. The J gene is TRBJ2-7, the V gene TRBV6-1; 12 bases fit TRBD2. V lost 4 bases, J lost 4 bases, and 5 bases stayed unmatched. The CDR3 consists of 15 residues. The germline gives CDR1 MNHNS, CDR2 SASEGT.